The present entry profiles one T cell receptor beta chain with its context. Its antigen is currently unknown. These data belong to a study of vaccination and CD4 T cells after COVID-19. Overall study context: The cells in question were stimulated using overlapping spike peptides derived from SARS-CoV-2, HCoV-NL63, HCoV-OC43 and HCoV-229E.

The CDR3 is 16 amino acids. Per germline, CDR1 MNHNS and CDR2 SASEGT. V gave up 6 bases and J gave up 0 bases; unmatched junction bases: 8. Treatment meaning: roughly 10-day PBMC culture with coronavirus spike peptide pools or control peptides (ViraFEST assay). After 10 days of culture, CD4+ T cells were negatively selected. Cultured CD4+ T cells had their DNA profiled by the Oncomine TCR Beta short-read assay. From the PCR reads, TCRdb called clonotypes with MiXCR, one entry per CDR3 protein. The sample lists about 18,000 distinct CDR3 sequences, roughly 62% occurring once. This receptor was obtained from a human donor who had recovered from COVID-19. The sample consisted of CD4+ T cells from blood, cultured in vitro, taken after SARS-CoV-2 vaccination. J is TRBJ2-7 and V is TRBV6-1, with 10 bases lining up with TRBD2. The CDR3 loop is CASSDTSGTHSYEQYF. CDR3 in DNA: TGTGCCAGCAGCGACACTAGCGGGACGCACTCCTACGAGCAGTACTTC.